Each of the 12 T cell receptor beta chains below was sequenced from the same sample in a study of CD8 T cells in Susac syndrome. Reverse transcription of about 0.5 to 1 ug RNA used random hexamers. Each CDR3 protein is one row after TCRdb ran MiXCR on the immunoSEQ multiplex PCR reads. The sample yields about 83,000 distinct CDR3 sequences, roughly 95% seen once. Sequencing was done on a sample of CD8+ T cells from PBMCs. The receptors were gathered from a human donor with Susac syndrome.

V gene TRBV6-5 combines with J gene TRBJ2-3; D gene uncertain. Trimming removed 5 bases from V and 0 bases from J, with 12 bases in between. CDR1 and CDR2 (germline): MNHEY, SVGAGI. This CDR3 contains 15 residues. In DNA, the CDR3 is TGTGCCAGCAGTCGCAGGTCTAGTAGCACAGATACGCAGTATTTT. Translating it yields CASSRRSSSTDTQYF.

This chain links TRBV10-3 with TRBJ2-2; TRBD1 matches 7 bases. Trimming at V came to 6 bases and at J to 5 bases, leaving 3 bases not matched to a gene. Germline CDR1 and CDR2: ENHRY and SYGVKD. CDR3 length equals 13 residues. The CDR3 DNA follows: TGTGCCATCAGGACAGGGCCTACCGGGGAGCTGTTTTTT. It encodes CAIRTGPTGELFF.

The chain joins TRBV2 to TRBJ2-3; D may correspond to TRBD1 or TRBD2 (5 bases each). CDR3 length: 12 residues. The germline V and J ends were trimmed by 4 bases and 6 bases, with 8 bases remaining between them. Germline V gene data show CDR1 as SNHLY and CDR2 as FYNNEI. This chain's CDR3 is CASSAGLDTQYF. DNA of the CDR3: TGTGCCAGCAGTGCGGGGCTCGATACGCAGTATTTT.

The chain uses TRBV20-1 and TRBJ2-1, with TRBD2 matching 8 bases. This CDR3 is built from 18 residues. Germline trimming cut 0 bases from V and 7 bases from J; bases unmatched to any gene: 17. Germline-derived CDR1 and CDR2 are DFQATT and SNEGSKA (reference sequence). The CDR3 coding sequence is TGCAGTGCTAGAGATGGTACATCGACTAGCGCCAACTTTAATGAGCAGTTCTTC. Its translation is CSARDGTSTSANFNEQFF.

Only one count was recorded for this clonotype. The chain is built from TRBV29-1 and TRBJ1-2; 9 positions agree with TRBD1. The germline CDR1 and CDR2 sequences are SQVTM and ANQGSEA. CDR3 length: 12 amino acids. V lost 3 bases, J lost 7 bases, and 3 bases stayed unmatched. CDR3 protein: CSVDRGQGGYTF. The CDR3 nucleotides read TGCAGCGTTGACAGGGGACAGGGTGGCTACACCTTC.

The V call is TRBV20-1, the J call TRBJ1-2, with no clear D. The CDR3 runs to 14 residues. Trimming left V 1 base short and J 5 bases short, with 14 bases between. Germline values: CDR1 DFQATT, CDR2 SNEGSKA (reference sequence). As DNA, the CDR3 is TGCAGTGCTAGAGGGGAGGCATACCCTTATGGCTACACCTTC. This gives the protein CSARGEAYPYGYTF.

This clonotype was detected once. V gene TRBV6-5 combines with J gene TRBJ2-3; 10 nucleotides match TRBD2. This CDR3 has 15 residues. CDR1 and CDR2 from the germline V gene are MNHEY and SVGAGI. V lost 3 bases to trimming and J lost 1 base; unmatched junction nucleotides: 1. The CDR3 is CASSYGTSGTDTQYF. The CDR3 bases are TGTGCCAGCAGTTATGGGACTAGCGGCACAGATACGCAGTATTTT.

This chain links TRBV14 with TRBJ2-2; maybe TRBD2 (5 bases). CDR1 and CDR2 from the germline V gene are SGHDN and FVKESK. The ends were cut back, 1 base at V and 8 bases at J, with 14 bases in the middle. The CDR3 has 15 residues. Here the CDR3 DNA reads TGTGCCAGCAGCCAAGCACTAGTGATTCCAGGGGAGCTGTTTTTT. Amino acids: CASSQALVIPGELFF.

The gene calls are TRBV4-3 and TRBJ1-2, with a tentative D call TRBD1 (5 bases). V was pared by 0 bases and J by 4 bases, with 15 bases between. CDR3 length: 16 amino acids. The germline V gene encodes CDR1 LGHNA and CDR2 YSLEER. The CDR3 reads CASSQDSSGGVYGYTF. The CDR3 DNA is TGCGCCAGCAGCCAAGATTCGTCGGGGGGAGTCTATGGCTACACCTTC.

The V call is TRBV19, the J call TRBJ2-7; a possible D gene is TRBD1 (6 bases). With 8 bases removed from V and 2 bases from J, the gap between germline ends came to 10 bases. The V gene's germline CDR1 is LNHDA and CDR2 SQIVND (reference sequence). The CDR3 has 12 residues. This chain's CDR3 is CASQGGPYEQYF. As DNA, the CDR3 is TGTGCCAGTCAAGGGGGACCCTACGAGCAGTACTTC. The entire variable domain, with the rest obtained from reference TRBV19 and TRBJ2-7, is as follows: DGGITQSPKYLFRKEGQNVTLSCEQNLNHDAMYWYRQDPGQGLRLIYYSQIVNDFQKGDIAEGYSVSREKKESFPLTVTSAQKNPTAFYLCASQGGPYEQYFGPGTRLTVT.

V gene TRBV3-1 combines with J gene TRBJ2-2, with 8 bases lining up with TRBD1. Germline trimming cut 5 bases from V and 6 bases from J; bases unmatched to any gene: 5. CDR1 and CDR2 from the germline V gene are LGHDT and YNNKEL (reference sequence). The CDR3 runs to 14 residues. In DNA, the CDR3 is TGTGCCAGCAGCTCACGACAGGGGCCCGGGGAGCTGTTTTTT. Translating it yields CASSSRQGPGELFF.

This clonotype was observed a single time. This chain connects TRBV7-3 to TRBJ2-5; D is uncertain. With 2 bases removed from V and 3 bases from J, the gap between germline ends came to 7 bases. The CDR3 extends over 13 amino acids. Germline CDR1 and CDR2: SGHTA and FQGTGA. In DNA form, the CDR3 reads TGTGCCAGCAGCTTAGGACCGGAAGAGACCCAGTACTTC. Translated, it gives CASSLGPEETQYF.